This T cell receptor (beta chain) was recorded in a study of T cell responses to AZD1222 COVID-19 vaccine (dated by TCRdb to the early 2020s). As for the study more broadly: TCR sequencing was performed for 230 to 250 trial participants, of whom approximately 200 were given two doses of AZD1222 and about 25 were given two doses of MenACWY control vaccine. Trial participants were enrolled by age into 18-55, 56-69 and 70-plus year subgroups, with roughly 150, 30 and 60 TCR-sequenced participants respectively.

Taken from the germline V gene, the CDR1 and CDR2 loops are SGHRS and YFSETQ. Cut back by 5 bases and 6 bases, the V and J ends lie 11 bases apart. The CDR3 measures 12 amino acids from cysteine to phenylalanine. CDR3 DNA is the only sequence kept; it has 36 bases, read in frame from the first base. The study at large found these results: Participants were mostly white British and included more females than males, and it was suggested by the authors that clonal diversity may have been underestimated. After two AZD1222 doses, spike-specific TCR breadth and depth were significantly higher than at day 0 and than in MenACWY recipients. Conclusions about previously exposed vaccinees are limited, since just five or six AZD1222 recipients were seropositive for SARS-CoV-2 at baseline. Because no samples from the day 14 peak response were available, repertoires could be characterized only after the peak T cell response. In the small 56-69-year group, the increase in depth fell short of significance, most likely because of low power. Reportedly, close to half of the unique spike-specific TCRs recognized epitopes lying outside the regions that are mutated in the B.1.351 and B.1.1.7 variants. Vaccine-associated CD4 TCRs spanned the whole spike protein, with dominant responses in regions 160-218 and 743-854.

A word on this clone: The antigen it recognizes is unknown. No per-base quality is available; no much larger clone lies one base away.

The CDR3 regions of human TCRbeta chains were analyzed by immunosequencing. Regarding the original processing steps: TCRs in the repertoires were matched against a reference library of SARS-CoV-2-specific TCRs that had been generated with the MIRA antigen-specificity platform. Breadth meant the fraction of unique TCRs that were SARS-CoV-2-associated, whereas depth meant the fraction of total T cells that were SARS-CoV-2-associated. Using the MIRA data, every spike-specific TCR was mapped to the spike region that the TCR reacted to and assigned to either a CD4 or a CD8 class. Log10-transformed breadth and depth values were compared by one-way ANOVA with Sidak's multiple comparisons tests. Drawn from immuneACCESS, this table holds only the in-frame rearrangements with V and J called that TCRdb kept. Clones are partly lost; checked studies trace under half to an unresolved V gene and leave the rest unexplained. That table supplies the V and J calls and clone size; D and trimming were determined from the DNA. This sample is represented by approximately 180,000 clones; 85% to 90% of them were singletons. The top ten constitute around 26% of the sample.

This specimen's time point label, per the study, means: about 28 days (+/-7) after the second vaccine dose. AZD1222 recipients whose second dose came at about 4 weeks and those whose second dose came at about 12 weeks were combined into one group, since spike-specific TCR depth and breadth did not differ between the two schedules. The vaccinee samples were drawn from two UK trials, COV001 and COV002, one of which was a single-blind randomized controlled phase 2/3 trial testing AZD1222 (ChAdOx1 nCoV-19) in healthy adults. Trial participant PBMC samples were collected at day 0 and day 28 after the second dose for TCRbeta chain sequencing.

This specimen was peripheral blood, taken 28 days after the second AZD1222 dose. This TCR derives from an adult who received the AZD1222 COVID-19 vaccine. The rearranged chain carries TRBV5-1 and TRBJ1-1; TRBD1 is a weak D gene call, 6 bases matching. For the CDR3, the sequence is CASRQDRSEAFF. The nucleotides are TGCGCCAGCAGACAAGACAGGTCTGAAGCTTTCTTT.